The 20 T cell receptor beta chains listed next were all sequenced from one sample in a study of T cells in tuberculosis. Only in-frame clones appear in the TCRdb table, and some are missing; sequencing was by immunoSEQ multiplex PCR. The table shows some 30,000 clones, with around 86% occurring only once. Time point reported: new active TB diagnosis, blood taken before or within 7 days of starting treatment. The sample was PBMCs, taken at tuberculosis diagnosis. The receptors shown here come from an adult with tuberculosis.

The genes are TRBV18 and TRBJ1-2, with D perhaps matching TRBD1 (6 bases). CDR1 is KGHSH, CDR2 LQKENI, per germline. Deletions cut 2 bases from V and 6 bases from J, with 28 bases between. The length of the CDR3 is 19 residues. The CDR3 sequence: CASSPTTNRGAEQGDGYTF. The CDR3 nucleotides are TGTGCCAGCTCACCAACGACTAACCGCGGAGCAGAACAGGGCGATGGCTACACCTTC.

The genes are TRBV29-1 and TRBJ1-3; possibly TRBD1 for D (6 bases). Trimming left V 6 bases short and J 6 bases short, with 15 bases between. CDR1 and CDR2 from the germline V gene are SQVTM and ANQGSEA. The CDR3 consists of 13 residues. CDR3 nucleotides: TGCAGCGTGGCAGAATCAGGGGAAAACACCATATATTTT. It codes for CSVAESGENTIYF.

V gene TRBV7-8 combines with J gene TRBJ2-1; 12 nucleotides line up with TRBD2. This CDR3 region has 20 residues. V trimming: 6 bases; J trimming: 5 bases; junction bases outside the gene matches: 20. CDR1 and CDR2 (germline): SGHVS, FQNEAQ. In DNA, the CDR3 is TGTGCCAGCAGACCAAACGTGGGGACTAGCGGGTCTTTAGGCCACAATGAGCAGTTCTTC. It codes for CASRPNVGTSGSLGHNEQFF.

This chain connects TRBV15 to TRBJ1-1; the D is unclear. V shed 1 base and J shed 10 bases, with 13 bases lying between them. This CDR3 contains 13 residues. The germline gives CDR1 LNHNV, CDR2 YYDKDF (reference sequence). The CDR3: CATSRGKDSGAFF. The CDR3 DNA reads as TGTGCCACCAGCAGAGGGAAAGACTCGGGAGCTTTCTTT.

The CDR3 here is CASSGTSGGATDTQYF. CDR3 DNA: TGTGCCAGCAGTGGGACTAGCGGGGGGGCCACAGATACGCAGTATTTT. The chain uses TRBV6-1 and TRBJ2-3; 15 nucleotides agree with TRBD2. V lost 4 bases to trimming and J lost 2 bases; unmatched junction nucleotides: 1. The CDR3 contains 16 residues. The germline CDR1 and CDR2 sequences are MNHNS and SASEGT.

This clone was counted between two and nine times. This rearrangement joins TRBV28 to TRBJ2-2; 7 nucleotides align to TRBD2. Germline lookup yields CDR1 MDHEN and CDR2 SYDVKM. Germline trimming cut 2 bases from V and 5 bases from J; bases unmatched to any gene: 11. CDR3 size: 17 residues. In DNA form, the CDR3 reads TGTGCCAGCAGTTTACCCAGAGGGGCGGGAGAGACCGGGGAGCTGTTTTTT. It yields the protein CASSLPRGAGETGELFF.

The chain recombines TRBV18 with TRBJ2-3, with D possibly being TRBD2 (6 bases). This CDR3 is built from 17 residues. CDR1 and CDR2 from the germline V gene are KGHSH and LQKENI. Trimming pared 4 bases from V and 5 bases from J, leaving 22 bases between. For the CDR3, the DNA is TGTGCCAGCTCACAGCCGGCGGGGCAGGGCACAGGAGATACGCAGTATTTT. It encodes CASSQPAGQGTGDTQYF.

The chain recombines TRBV6-5 with TRBJ2-1, with D perhaps TRBD1 (6 bases). This CDR3 spans 14 amino acids. CDR1 and CDR2 (germline): MNHEY, SVGAGI. Deletions cut 6 bases from V and 6 bases from J, with 15 bases between. CDR3 residues: CASRTTGTFNEQFF. The CDR3 DNA reads TGTGCCAGCAGAACCACCGGGACATTCAATGAGCAGTTCTTC.

This rearrangement joins TRBV5-4 to TRBJ2-3; 8 bases are a match to TRBD2. Germline V gene sequence: CDR1 SGHNT, CDR2 YYREEE (reference sequence). The V and J ends lost 4 bases and 1 base, in that order; junction bases with no gene match: 5. The CDR3 is 15 amino acids. In DNA form, the CDR3 reads TGTGCCAGCAGCCTGACTAGCGCTCGCACAGATACGCAGTATTTT. Amino acids: CASSLTSARTDTQYF.

The chain joins TRBV5-8 to TRBJ1-5, with D possibly matching TRBD1 (6 bases). CDR1 and CDR2 (germline): SGHTS, YDEGEE. This CDR3 is 16 amino acids long. V lost 4 bases and J 0 bases, leaving 14 bases between the germline ends. DNA of the CDR3: TGTGCCAGCAGCATAAGGGACACAATTAGCAATCAGCCCCAGCATTTT. The encoded protein is CASSIRDTISNQPQHF.

This clone was counted between two and nine times. The chain recombines TRBV4-1 with TRBJ1-2; TRBD1 is a possible D gene (5 bases). The V end lost 0 bases, the J end lost 0 bases, and 5 bases lay between the germline ends. CDR3 size: 14 residues. Germline lookup yields CDR1 MGHRA and CDR2 YSYEKL. CDR3 in amino acids: CASSQEGANYGYTF. As DNA, the CDR3 is TGCGCCAGCAGCCAAGAAGGGGCTAACTATGGCTACACCTTC.

The V gene is TRBV6-1, the J gene TRBJ2-7, with D perhaps TRBD2 (5 bases). Germline values: CDR1 MNHNS, CDR2 SASEGT. V shed 2 bases and J shed 4 bases, with 9 bases lying between them. This CDR3 has 13 residues. CDR3 amino acids: CASSESRGYEQYF. The CDR3 DNA is TGTGCCAGCAGTGAATCCAGAGGGTACGAGCAGTACTTC.

This chain joins TRBV4-1 and TRBJ1-1; TRBD1 matches at 10 bases. V lost 4 bases to trimming and J lost 1 base; unmatched junction nucleotides: 6. CDR3 length equals 16 residues. The germline V gene encodes CDR1 MGHRA and CDR2 YSYEKL. CDR3 residues: CASSRQGAPGNTEAFF. The CDR3 region has the DNA TGCGCCAGCAGCCGACAGGGGGCCCCTGGGAACACTGAAGCTTTCTTT.

This sequence joins TRBV5-8 and TRBJ2-6, with D possibly being TRBD2 (7 bases). Germline CDR1 SGHTS, CDR2 YDEGEE. The V end lost 4 bases, the J end lost 3 bases, and 23 bases lay between the germline ends. This CDR3 spans 19 amino acids. CDR3 loop: CASSRGGGQAILGANVLTF. CDR3 DNA sequence: TGTGCCAGCAGCCGGGGAGGGGGGCAGGCGATACTTGGGGCCAACGTCCTGACTTTC.

The rearrangement joins TRBV6-4 to TRBJ2-2, with D perhaps TRBD1 (5 bases). Trimming shortened V by 3 bases and J by 7 bases, and 12 bases separated the two germline ends. The CDR3 loop spans 14 amino acids. The germline V gene encodes CDR1 MRHNA and CDR2 SNTAGT. For the CDR3, the DNA is TGTGCCAGCAGTGATTCTGCGGACAACGGGGAGCTGTTTTTT. Translated: CASSDSADNGELFF.

The rearrangement uses TRBV9 and TRBJ1-4; no firm D call. This CDR3 region has 15 residues. Germline CDR1 reads SGDLS; CDR2 reads YYNGEE. V was trimmed by 4 bases and J by 12 bases, leaving 22 bases between them. CDR3 residues: CASSRSGGLGSELFF. DNA for the CDR3: TGTGCCAGCAGCCGCTCGGGAGGGCTGGGGAGCGAACTGTTTTTT.

The genes are TRBV12-5 and TRBJ2-7, with TRBD2 as a possible D gene (5 bases). Germline V CDR1 and CDR2: LGHNT, FRNRAP. CDR3 length: 11 residues. V lost 5 bases and J lost 7, with 9 bases in between. CDR3 protein: CASGLSGEQYF. In DNA, the CDR3 is TGTGCTAGTGGTCTCTCGGGGGAGCAGTACTTC.

This sequence joins TRBV9 and TRBJ2-7; D unresolved. Germline values: CDR1 SGDLS, CDR2 YYNGEE. The V end lost 0 bases, the J end lost 5 bases, and 9 bases lay between the germline ends. The CDR3 is made up of 13 amino acids. CDR3 residues: CASSVGAGDEQYF. In DNA, the CDR3 is TGTGCCAGCAGCGTAGGGGCCGGCGACGAGCAGTACTTC. The full variable domain, its missing parts supplied by reference TRBV9 and TRBJ2-7, is DSGVTQTPKHLITATGQRVTLRCSPRSGDLSVYWYQQSLDQGLQFLIQYYNGEERAKGNILERFSAQQFPDLHSELNLSSLELGDSALYFCASSVGAGDEQYFGPGTRLTVT.

The chain joins TRBV2 to TRBJ2-5; 12 nucleotides line up with TRBD2. V shed 6 bases and J 4 bases; nucleotides not matched to a gene: 9. CDR3 length: 16 residues. Looked up from germline, CDR1 is SNHLY and CDR2 is FYNNEI. The CDR3 region has the DNA TGTGCCAGCAGCCGCGCTAGCGGGAGGGCCGGAGAGACCCAGTACTTC. Translation gives CASSRASGRAGETQYF. The full variable domain, its missing parts supplied by reference TRBV2 and TRBJ2-5, is EPEVTQTPSHQVTQMGQEVILRCVPISNHLYFYWYRQILGQKVEFLVSFYNNEISEKSEIFDDQFSVERPDGSNFTLKIRSTKLEDSAMYFCASSRASGRAGETQYFGPGTRLLVL.

This chain links TRBV20-1 with TRBJ2-5; D is ambiguous. CDR3 length equals 10 residues. Germline values: CDR1 DFQATT, CDR2 SNEGSKA (reference sequence). In DNA form, the CDR3 reads TGCAGCGCTCCTCTCGAGACCCAGTACTTC. It yields the protein CSAPLETQYF.